Listed below are T cell receptor beta chains from one sample, sequenced in a study of T cell responses to AZD1222 COVID-19 vaccine. TCRdb's copy holds only in-frame clones and misses some; the assay was immunoSEQ multiplex PCR. The data hold 180,000 or so clones, with 94% observed a single time. The material was peripheral blood, obtained on day 0 of AZD1222 vaccination. These TCRs come from an adult in good health. The CDR3 runs from the conserved cysteine through the conserved F or W. Each record gives: CDR3 length, V gene, D gene, J gene, clone size, CDR3 protein, CDR3 DNA. The D gene is left open where the match is weak. The listing skips clone size in some rows; elsewhere it reads once, few, many or a size class.

length: 15; V: TRBV5-6; D: .; J: TRBJ1-1; size: once; CDR3: CASSLGPTGRTEAFF; DNA: TGTGCCAGCAGCTTGGGGCCCACCGGGCGGACTGAAGCTTTCTTT
length: 14; V: TRBV12-5; D: .; J: TRBJ1-1; size: .; CDR3: CASGSPGGRGEAFF; DNA: TGTGCTAGTGGTTCGCCGGGGGGGAGAGGTGAAGCTTTCTTT
length: 16; V: TRBV7-2; D: .; J: TRBJ2-1; size: .; CDR3: CASSGNGRGVYNEQFF; DNA: TGTGCCAGCAGCGGGAACGGCAGGGGGGTCTACAATGAGCAGTTCTTC
length: 14; V: TRBV6-5; D: .; J: TRBJ1-5; size: .; CDR3: CASSGYMGVQPQHF; DNA: TGTGCCAGCAGCGGGTATATGGGGGTCCAGCCCCAGCATTTT
length: 14; V: TRBV19; D: .; J: TRBJ2-7; size: .; CDR3: CASSIEGGAYEQYF; DNA: TGTGCCAGTAGTATTGAGGGAGGAGCCTACGAGCAGTACTTC
length: 18; V: TRBV4-1; D: .; J: TRBJ1-4; size: .; CDR3: CASSQGFGAGPQNEKLFF; DNA: TGCGCCAGCAGCCAAGGGTTTGGAGCGGGACCGCAGAATGAAAAACTGTTTTTT
length: 13; V: TRBV7-2; D: .; J: TRBJ2-7; size: .; CDR3: CASSNLPTGEQYF; DNA: TGTGCCAGCAGCAACCTCCCAACGGGCGAGCAGTACTTC
length: 13; V: TRBV18; D: TRBD2; J: TRBJ2-3; size: .; CDR3: CASSGLVTDTQYF; DNA: TGTGCCAGCTCGGGACTAGTAACAGATACGCAGTATTTT
length: 11; V: TRBV28; D: .; J: TRBJ2-3; size: .; CDR3: CASSFDFTQYF; DNA: TGTGCCAGCAGTTTCGACTTTACGCAGTATTTT
length: 14; V: TRBV7-9; D: TRBD1; J: TRBJ1-1; size: .; CDR3: CASRHRDRAAEAFF; DNA: TGTGCCAGCAGGCACCGGGACAGGGCTGCCGAAGCTTTCTTT
length: 14; V: TRBV6-5; D: TRBD1; J: TRBJ1-1; size: .; CDR3: CASTLDRGGTEAFF; DNA: TGTGCCAGTACTCTGGACAGGGGTGGGACTGAAGCTTTCTTT
length: 13; V: TRBV11-2; D: .; J: TRBJ2-1; size: .; CDR3: CASSKLQGTEQFF; DNA: TGTGCCAGCAGCAAGTTACAGGGTACGGAGCAGTTCTTC
length: 14; V: TRBV28; D: .; J: TRBJ2-3; size: .; CDR3: CASSTREDTDTQYF; DNA: TGTGCCAGCAGTACCCGAGAGGACACAGATACGCAGTATTTT
length: 13; V: TRBV6-6; D: .; J: TRBJ1-2; size: .; CDR3: CASSYSIWYGYTF; DNA: TGTGCCAGCAGTTACTCCATATGGTATGGCTACACCTTC
length: 15; V: TRBV19; D: .; J: TRBJ1-5; size: .; CDR3: CASRIDISSNQPQHF; DNA: TGTGCCAGTAGGATCGACATCTCGAGCAATCAGCCCCAGCATTTT
length: 13; V: TRBV6-5; D: TRBD1; J: TRBJ2-4; size: .; CDR3: CASSTGQENIQYF; DNA: TGTGCCAGCAGTACGGGACAGGAAAACATTCAGTACTTC
length: 14; V: TRBV6-5; D: .; J: TRBJ1-6; size: .; CDR3: CASSPGVAASPLHF; DNA: TGTGCCAGCAGTCCGGGAGTGGCGGCTTCACCCCTCCACTTT
length: 16; V: TRBV3-1/TRBV3-2; D: TRBD1; J: TRBJ1-5; size: .; CDR3: CASSLGTGRFSQPQHF; DNA: TGTGCCAGCAGCCTAGGGACAGGGCGATTTAGTCAGCCCCAGCATTTT
length: 12; V: TRBV19; D: TRBD2; J: TRBJ2-2; size: .; CDR3: CASTGGTGGLFF; DNA: TGTGCCAGTACGGGGGGGACCGGGGGGCTGTTTTTT
length: 17; V: TRBV5-8; D: TRBD1; J: TRBJ1-1; size: .; CDR3: CASSWGTGGRRDTEAFF; DNA: TGTGCCAGCAGTTGGGGGACAGGGGGGCGTCGGGACACTGAAGCTTTCTTT
length: 17; V: TRBV29-1; D: TRBD1; J: TRBJ2-7; size: .; CDR3: CSVGGQGSLSITYEQYF; DNA: TGCAGCGTTGGAGGACAGGGAAGTTTAAGTATCACCTACGAGCAGTACTTC
length: 13; V: TRBV9; D: .; J: TRBJ1-1; size: .; CDR3: CASSVEMNTEAFF; DNA: TGTGCCAGCAGCGTAGAAATGAACACTGAAGCTTTCTTT
length: 15; V: TRBV28; D: TRBD1; J: TRBJ1-4; size: .; CDR3: CASSLGTGHNEKLFF; DNA: TGTGCCAGCAGTTTAGGGACAGGCCATAATGAAAAACTGTTTTTT
length: 18; V: TRBV11-3; D: TRBD2; J: TRBJ2-7; size: .; CDR3: CASSLEWVGLAGTYEQYF; DNA: TGTGCCAGCAGCTTAGAATGGGTGGGACTAGCGGGCACCTACGAGCAGTACTTC
length: 15; V: TRBV11-2; D: TRBD2; J: TRBJ2-7; size: .; CDR3: CASSLDPGGRYEQYF; DNA: TGTGCCAGCAGCTTAGATCCGGGCGGGAGGTACGAGCAGTACTTC
length: 15; V: TRBV7-8; D: .; J: TRBJ1-2; size: .; CDR3: CASSLARSADYGYTF; DNA: TGTGCCAGCAGCTTAGCACGCAGCGCCGACTATGGCTACACCTTC
length: 16; V: TRBV2; D: TRBD1; J: TRBJ1-4; size: .; CDR3: CASNARGPATNEKLFF; DNA: TGTGCCAGCAACGCTAGGGGGCCTGCAACTAATGAAAAACTGTTTTTT
length: 14; V: TRBV7-2; D: .; J: TRBJ2-7; size: .; CDR3: CASSFTGSGHEQYF; DNA: TGTGCCAGCAGCTTTACAGGTTCAGGCCACGAGCAGTACTTC
length: 14; V: TRBV5-4; D: TRBD2; J: TRBJ2-1; size: few; CDR3: CAGRLAGGNNEQFF; DNA: TGTGCCGGTCGACTAGCGGGAGGGAACAATGAGCAGTTCTTC
length: 16; V: TRBV18; D: .; J: TRBJ1-3; size: .; CDR3: CASSPWLGGAGNTIYF; DNA: TGTGCCAGCTCACCCTGGCTCGGGGGTGCTGGAAACACCATATATTTT
length: 14; V: TRBV3-1/TRBV3-2; D: TRBD1; J: TRBJ1-1; size: .; CDR3: CASSQSTGWTEAFF; DNA: TGTGCCAGCAGCCAATCGACAGGGTGGACTGAAGCTTTCTTT
length: 17; V: TRBV5-5; D: .; J: TRBJ1-3; size: .; CDR3: CASSPLEVTSEGNTIYF; DNA: TGTGCCAGCAGCCCTCTGGAGGTTACCTCTGAAGGAAACACCATATATTTT
length: 11; V: TRBV28; D: TRBD1; J: TRBJ2-2; size: once; CDR3: CASRGTVRLFF; DNA: TGTGCCAGCAGAGGGACAGTTCGGCTGTTTTTT
length: 13; V: TRBV6-5; D: .; J: TRBJ1-3; size: .; CDR3: CASSFRTGNTIYF; DNA: TGTGCCAGCAGTTTCCGTACTGGAAACACCATATATTTT
length: 14; V: TRBV5-1; D: .; J: TRBJ2-7; size: .; CDR3: CASSLQQGAYEQYF; DNA: TGCGCCAGCAGCTTGCAACAGGGTGCCTACGAGCAGTACTTC
length: 16; V: TRBV14; D: .; J: TRBJ1-4; size: .; CDR3: CASSPPDSTKREKLFF; DNA: TGTGCCAGCAGCCCCCCGGACTCTACGAAGCGGGAAAAACTGTTTTTT
length: 14; V: TRBV28; D: TRBD1; J: TRBJ1-5; size: .; CDR3: CASTRTGGNQPQHF; DNA: TGTGCCAGCACCAGGACAGGGGGCAATCAGCCCCAGCATTTT
length: 17; V: TRBV11-2; D: TRBD2; J: TRBJ2-5; size: .; CDR3: CASSQRIGAGGVETQYF; DNA: TGTGCCAGCAGCCAACGAATCGGAGCGGGAGGGGTAGAGACCCAGTACTTC
length: 12; V: TRBV30; D: .; J: TRBJ1-2; size: .; CDR3: CAYGGQKRGYTF; DNA: TGTGCCTACGGGGGCCAGAAGAGGGGCTACACCTTC
length: 11; V: TRBV6-5; D: TRBD1; J: TRBJ1-1; size: .; CDR3: CAIQGGVEAFF; DNA: TGTGCCATCCAGGGGGGCGTTGAAGCTTTCTTT
length: 17; V: TRBV9; D: .; J: TRBJ1-1; size: .; CDR3: CASSPRVEGRRNTEAFF; DNA: TGTGCCAGCAGCCCCCGTGTAGAGGGGCGGAGGAACACTGAAGCTTTCTTT
length: 14; V: TRBV27; D: .; J: TRBJ1-2; size: .; CDR3: CASSGYRDGYGYTF; DNA: TGTGCCAGCAGTGGGTACAGGGACGGGTATGGCTACACCTTC
length: 17; V: TRBV2; D: TRBD1; J: TRBJ2-5; size: once; CDR3: CASSDRGSQVQKETQYF; DNA: TGTGCCAGCAGCGACAGGGGAAGTCAAGTACAGAAAGAGACCCAGTACTTC
length: 19; V: TRBV30; D: TRBD2; J: TRBJ2-1; size: .; CDR3: CAWSPPHRASGRKYNEQFF; DNA: TGTGCCTGGAGTCCACCACATCGGGCTAGCGGGAGAAAGTACAATGAGCAGTTCTTC
length: 16; V: TRBV3-1/TRBV3-2; D: .; J: TRBJ2-7; size: .; CDR3: CASSQPEGPKGYEQYF; DNA: TGTGCCAGCAGCCAACCCGAAGGGCCCAAGGGATACGAGCAGTACTTC
length: 14; V: TRBV6-5; D: .; J: TRBJ1-5; size: .; CDR3: CASSPRAGLQPQHF; DNA: TGTGCCAGCAGCCCCAGGGCAGGGCTTCAGCCCCAGCATTTT
length: 13; V: TRBV6-5; D: TRBD1; J: TRBJ1-1; size: .; CDR3: CASRGDRVTEAFF; DNA: TGTGCCAGCAGGGGGGACAGGGTCACTGAAGCTTTCTTT
length: 14; V: TRBV27; D: .; J: TRBJ2-5; size: .; CDR3: CASSHYSKQETQYF; DNA: TGTGCCAGCAGTCATTACTCTAAACAAGAGACCCAGTACTTC
length: 13; V: TRBV2; D: TRBD2; J: TRBJ2-7; size: .; CDR3: CAGSGLAKYEQYF; DNA: TGTGCCGGTTCCGGACTAGCGAAGTACGAGCAGTACTTC
length: 15; V: TRBV30; D: .; J: TRBJ1-1; size: .; CDR3: CAWSPRGSLNTEAFF; DNA: TGTGCCTGGAGTCCGAGGGGAAGCTTAAACACTGAAGCTTTCTTT
length: 15; V: TRBV7-3; D: TRBD2; J: TRBJ2-1; size: .; CDR3: CASSSPGLASGEQFF; DNA: TGTGCCAGCAGCTCTCCGGGACTAGCGAGCGGTGAGCAGTTCTTC
length: 14; V: TRBV19; D: .; J: TRBJ1-1; size: .; CDR3: CASSIEGRGTEAFF; DNA: TGTGCCAGTAGTATAGAGGGGCGCGGGACTGAAGCTTTCTTT
length: 13; V: TRBV5-4; D: .; J: TRBJ1-4; size: .; CDR3: CASSLMTAEKLFF; DNA: TGTGCCAGCAGCTTGATGACAGCTGAAAAACTGTTTTTT
length: 14; V: TRBV27; D: .; J: TRBJ1-2; size: few; CDR3: CASSFGSRNYGYTF; DNA: TGTGCCAGCAGTTTTGGTAGTAGGAACTATGGCTACACCTTC